A single sample gave rise to the 18 T cell receptor beta chains below, sequenced in a study of cytomegalovirus exposure and HLA in healthy donors. PCR employed 60 Vbeta and 13 Jbeta primers. The protocol was immunoSEQ multiplex PCR, while the TCRdb copy is restricted to in-frame clones and leaves out a portion. Here the sample spans roughly 88,000 clones, approximately 80% being singletons. The sequencing sample was made of PBMCs. All receptors come from a man aged 25 to 45 in good health and CMV-seropositive.

The chain carries TRBV2 and TRBJ2-5; TRBD2 might be the D (6 bases). Germline CDR1 and CDR2: SNHLY and FYNNEI. V lost 2 bases to trimming and J lost 5 bases, with 15 bases between them. The CDR3 has 15 residues. CDR3 region: CASSERGTPGETQYF. The CDR3 DNA reads as TGTGCCAGCAGTGAACGCGGGACCCCCGGGGAGACCCAGTACTTC.

CDR3 amino acids: CASSFVPGGNEQFF. DNA for the CDR3: TGTGCCAGCAGCTTTGTTCCGGGTGGCAATGAGCAGTTCTTC. The chain recombines TRBV7-9 with TRBJ2-1, with unresolved D. Germline V gene data show CDR1 as SEHNR and CDR2 as FQNEAQ (reference sequence). CDR3 size: 14 residues. The germline V and J ends were trimmed by 3 bases and 6 bases, with 12 bases remaining between them.

This clone was seen a handful of times. The chain is built from TRBV10-3 and TRBJ1-1, with D possibly being TRBD1 (6 bases). The germline CDR1 and CDR2 sequences are ENHRY and SYGVKD. The CDR3 loop spans 14 amino acids. V lost 7 bases to trimming and J lost 1 base, with 13 bases between them. CDR3 region: CAIKLQGQNTEAFF. Written as DNA, the CDR3 is TGTGCCATCAAGCTACAGGGTCAGAACACTGAAGCTTTCTTT.

The chain is built from TRBV10-2 and TRBJ1-4; D is unresolved. The ends were cut back, 5 bases at V and 0 bases at J, with 13 bases in the middle. Germline V gene lookup returns CDR1 WSHSY and CDR2 SAAADI. The CDR3 length is 16 residues. As DNA, the CDR3 is TGCGCCAGCAGTAAGCAATCCGGGGCAACTAATGAAAAACTGTTTTTT. Translating gives CASSKQSGATNEKLFF.

This chain connects TRBV5-5 to TRBJ1-5, with 9 bases lining up with TRBD1. Germline assignment: CDR1 SGHKS and CDR2 YYEKEE (reference sequence). The CDR3 covers 15 residues. V was pared by 2 bases and J by 7 bases, with 7 bases of the junction left unmatched. CDR3 bases: TGTGCCAGCAGCTTAGAACAGGGGGCCGGCCAGCCCCAGCATTTT. This gives the protein CASSLEQGAGQPQHF.

This clone was counted only a few times. This rearrangement joins TRBV7-9 to TRBJ1-1; D is possibly TRBD1 (5 bases). The V gene's germline CDR1 is SEHNR and CDR2 FQNEAQ (reference sequence). CDR3 length: 17 residues. Between the trimmed V and J ends, which lost 0 bases and 1 base, there was a span of 15 bases. Here the CDR3 reads CASSLAGGVSANTEAFF. CDR3 in DNA: TGTGCCAGCAGCTTAGCGGGGGGGGTATCGGCGAACACTGAAGCTTTCTTT.

The rearrangement uses TRBV5-1 and TRBJ2-7, with 10 bases fitting TRBD1. Germline V lookup: CDR1 SGHRS, CDR2 YFSETQ. The CDR3 spans 14 residues. J was trimmed by 4 bases and V by 4 bases; bases with no gene match: 5. CDR3 protein: CASSPGTGVYEQYF. For the CDR3, the DNA is TGCGCCAGCAGCCCCGGGACAGGGGTATACGAGCAGTACTTC.

The chain has TRBV7-3 and TRBJ2-6, with D possibly matching TRBD1 (5 bases). V lost 4 bases and J 0 bases, leaving 13 bases between the germline ends. This CDR3 comprises 17 residues. The germline V gene has CDR1 SGHTA and CDR2 FQGTGA. CDR3 sequence: CASSSGHFSSGANVLTF. DNA of the CDR3: TGTGCCAGCAGCTCCGGACATTTTTCCTCTGGGGCCAACGTCCTGACTTTC.

This clone has just a few counts. This chain links TRBV27 with TRBJ2-6, with TRBD2 identical over 10 bases. The CDR3 has 18 amino acids. Germline V lookup: CDR1 MNHEY, CDR2 SMNVEV (reference sequence). Trimming cost V 3 bases and J 3 bases; bases outside gene matches: 8. The CDR3 protein is CASSLSAGGPRGANVLTF. The CDR3 DNA is TGTGCCAGCAGTTTGTCAGCGGGAGGGCCTCGTGGGGCCAACGTCCTGACTTTC.

V gene TRBV4-1 combines with J gene TRBJ2-7; 13 nucleotides agree with TRBD2. With V trimmed by 4 bases and J by 6 bases, 6 bases remained unmatched. CDR3 length equals 15 residues. Germline CDR1 MGHRA, CDR2 YSYEKL. The DNA of the CDR3 is TGCGCCAGCAGCCCTGGACTAGCGGGAGCACGCGAGCAGTACTTC. It is translated as CASSPGLAGAREQYF.

The rearrangement links TRBV28 to TRBJ1-2, with TRBD1 as a possible D gene (5 bases). With 10 bases removed from V and 2 bases from J, the gap between germline ends came to 11 bases. The CDR3 loop spans 12 amino acids. CDR1 and CDR2 from the germline V gene are MDHEN and SYDVKM. CDR3 in DNA: TGTGCCACCAAAGGGGCGAACTATGGCTACACCTTC. The encoded protein is CATKGANYGYTF.

This clone was recorded at least ten times. The chain carries TRBV5-4 and TRBJ2-5; 11 nucleotides line up with TRBD2. The V segment lost 0 bases and the J segment 5 bases; nucleotides outside the gene matches: 6. The CDR3 runs to 16 residues. Germline loops: CDR1 SGHNT, CDR2 YYREEE (reference sequence). CDR3 sequence (DNA): TGTGCCAGCAGCTTGGGATCTAGCGGGGGGTATGAGACCCAGTACTTC. It yields the protein CASSLGSSGGYETQYF.

V gene TRBV6-1 combines with J gene TRBJ1-1; D is perhaps TRBD1 (5 bases). Trimming removed 7 bases at V and 1 base at J, with 13 bases between. The CDR3 extends over 14 amino acids. CDR1 is MNHNS, CDR2 SASEGT, per germline. Here the CDR3 DNA reads TGTGCCAGCACCTGGGGCGGCGGGAACACTGAAGCTTTCTTT. This codes for CASTWGGGNTEAFF.

The chain recombines TRBV23-1 with TRBJ1-6; D remains ambiguous. TRBV23-1 is labeled an ORF, and its function is uncertain. This CDR3 is built from 15 residues. V was cut by 0 bases and J by 8 bases, with 11 bases left in between. CDR3 amino acids: CASSQSHLEDSPLHF. The CDR3 region has the DNA TGCGCCAGCAGTCAATCGCATCTAGAGGATTCACCCCTCCACTTT.

As DNA, the CDR3 is TGCGCCAGCAGCCGGACAGGGAGGGAAGCTTTCTTT. Amino acids: CASSRTGREAFF. The V and J genes are TRBV5-1 and TRBJ1-1; 8 bases align to TRBD1. Germline V gene sequence: CDR1 SGHRS, CDR2 YFSETQ. Trimming took 4 bases from V and 8 from J; bases not matched to a gene: 4. The CDR3 has 12 residues.

The CDR3 bases are TGTGCCACCCGGAACGGGCAGGGGGGTGAAAAACTGTTTTTT. It specifies CATRNGQGGEKLFF. The J gene is TRBJ1-4, the V gene TRBV28; 7 nucleotides line up with TRBD1. This CDR3 spans 14 amino acids. The V gene end was trimmed by 10 bases and the J gene end by 7 bases; junction bases not matched to a gene: 12. CDR1 and CDR2 (germline): MDHEN, SYDVKM. Using reference TRBV28 and TRBJ1-4 for the parts outside the CDR3, the full variable domain is DVKVTQSSRYLVKRTGEKVFLECVQDMDHENMFWYRQDPGLGLRLIYFSYDVKMKEKGDIPEGYSVSREKKERFSLILESASTNQTSMYLCATRNGQGGEKLFFGSGTQLSVL.

This sequence joins TRBV19 and TRBJ2-1, with D possibly TRBD1 on 5 matching bases. The V gene's germline CDR1 is LNHDA and CDR2 SQIVND (reference sequence). Trimming stripped 0 bases from V and 10 bases from J, with 16 bases between. The CDR3 runs 15 residues. CDR3 nucleotide sequence: TGTGCCAGTAGTATAGATCACGGCAGGGCCCAGGAGCAGTTCTTC. It encodes CASSIDHGRAQEQFF. Combining the CDR3 with reference TRBV19 and TRBJ2-1 gives the whole variable domain DGGITQSPKYLFRKEGQNVTLSCEQNLNHDAMYWYRQDPGQGLRLIYYSQIVNDFQKGDIAEGYSVSREKKESFPLTVTSAQKNPTAFYLCASSIDHGRAQEQFFGPGTRLTVL.

This rearrangement joins TRBV30 to TRBJ2-7; the D gene is possibly TRBD2 (6 bases). CDR1 and CDR2 from the germline V gene are GTSNPN and SVGIG (reference sequence). Trimming removed 4 bases at V and 5 bases at J, with 15 bases between. The CDR3 sequence is 13 residues long. The CDR3 region has the DNA TGTGCCTGGAACGACGGGAGCCTCCACGAGCAGTACTTC. It encodes CAWNDGSLHEQYF. The variable domain in full, completed from reference TRBV30 and TRBJ2-7, reads SQTIHQWPATLVQPVGSPLSLECTVEGTSNPNLYWYRQAAGRGLQLLFYSVGIGQISSEVPQNLSASRPQDRQFILSSKKLLLSDSGFYLCAWNDGSLHEQYFGPGTRLTVT.